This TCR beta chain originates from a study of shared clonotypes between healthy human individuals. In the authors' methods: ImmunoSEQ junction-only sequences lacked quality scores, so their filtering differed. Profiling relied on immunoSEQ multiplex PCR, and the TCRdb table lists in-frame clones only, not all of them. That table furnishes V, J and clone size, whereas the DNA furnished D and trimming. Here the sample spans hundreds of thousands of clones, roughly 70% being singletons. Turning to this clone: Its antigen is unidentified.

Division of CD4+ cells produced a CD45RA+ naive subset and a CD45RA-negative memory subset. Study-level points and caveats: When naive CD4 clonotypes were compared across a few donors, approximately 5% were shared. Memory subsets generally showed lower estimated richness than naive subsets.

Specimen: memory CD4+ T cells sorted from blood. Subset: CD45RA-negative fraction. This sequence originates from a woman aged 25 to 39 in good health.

The CDR3 here is CASSLKGTTDTQYF. CDR3 sequence (DNA): TGTGCCAGCAGCTTAAAGGGTACCACAGATACGCAGTATTTT. The rearrangement links TRBV5-4 to TRBJ2-3, with unresolved D. Deletions cut 2 bases from V and 2 bases from J, with 9 bases between. Looked up from germline, CDR1 is SGHNT and CDR2 is YYREEE (reference sequence). The CDR3 is 14 residues long.